Listed here are 21 T cell receptor beta chains from one sample, sequenced in a study of blood T cell repertoires in COVID-19. Clones were sequenced by immunoSEQ multiplex PCR, and TCRdb holds only the in-frame ones, with some missing. Among 150,000 or so clones listed, 79% were seen once. The specimen was peripheral blood. The receptors derive from a woman in her 70s with COVID-19, enrolled during active disease.

The DNA of the CDR3 is TGTGCCAGCAGCTTGGGTCTAACAGGGGCTACTGAAGCTTTCTTT. It specifies CASSLGLTGATEAFF. The V gene is TRBV5-4, the J gene TRBJ1-1, with TRBD1 identical over 7 bases. The junction had 7 bases not matched to a gene; V was cut back by 0 bases and J by 5 bases. Germline V gene lookup returns CDR1 SGHNT and CDR2 YYREEE (reference sequence). The CDR3 has 15 amino acids.

This clone was seen a few times. The genes are TRBV10-3 and TRBJ2-7, with D possibly TRBD2 on 5 matching bases. This CDR3 spans 15 amino acids. Trimming shortened V by 11 bases and J by 0 bases, and 20 bases separated the two germline ends. Germline CDR1 and CDR2: ENHRY and SYGVKD. CDR3 DNA sequence: TGTGCCCCCGGTATTGGTCGGGAAACCTCCTACGAGCAGTACTTC. Protein: CAPGIGRETSYEQYF.

The V gene is TRBV19, the J gene TRBJ1-6; the D gene is possibly TRBD1 (5 bases). Deletions cut 3 bases from V and 9 bases from J, with 9 bases between. In germline, CDR1 is LNHDA, CDR2 SQIVND (reference sequence). The CDR3 is 13 amino acids. CDR3 amino acids: CASSMGEVSPLHF. CDR3 DNA: TGTGCCAGTAGTATGGGGGAGGTTTCACCCCTCCACTTT.

V usage is TRBV3-1 (or the pseudogene TRBV3-2) and J usage is TRBJ1-3; TRBD1 matches at 7 bases. Germline CDR1 LGHDT, CDR2 YNNKEL (reference sequence). The CDR3 extends over 18 amino acids. V shed 4 bases, J shed 1 base, and the junction held 13 bases outside the gene matches. The CDR3 coding sequence is TGTGCCAGCAGCCTGGGACAGCGGTTCTCTTTATCTGGAAACACCATATATTTT. It is translated as CASSLGQRFSLSGNTIYF.

The CDR3 here is CASSIGGSDYGYTF. CDR3 sequence (DNA): TGTGCCAGTAGTATTGGGGGGTCGGACTATGGCTACACCTTC. The chain recombines TRBV19 with TRBJ1-2; maybe TRBD1 (5 bases). V lost 3 bases, J lost 3 bases, and 11 bases lay in between. The CDR3 extends over 14 amino acids. Germline CDR1 LNHDA, CDR2 SQIVND (reference sequence).

The rearrangement links TRBV6-1 to TRBJ2-7, with D hard to call. The germline V gene encodes CDR1 MNHNS and CDR2 SASEGT. The CDR3 spans 13 residues. V was pared by 0 bases and J by 1 base, with 4 bases between. Here the CDR3 DNA reads TGTGCCAGCAGTGAAGCGGCATCCTACGAGCAGTACTTC. Protein: CASSEAASYEQYF.

V usage is TRBV7-9 and J usage is TRBJ1-4; a possible D gene is TRBD1 (5 bases). The germline CDR1 and CDR2 sequences are SEHNR and FQNEAQ (reference sequence). The CDR3 has 11 amino acids. Trimming shortened V by 4 bases and J by 10 bases, and 7 bases separated the two germline ends. CDR3 DNA: TGTGCCAGCAGCTCGGGGGGAAAACTGTTTTTT. It yields the protein CASSSGGKLFF.

This clone was seen just once. This chain joins TRBV4-2 and TRBJ2-2; 8 bases fit TRBD2. Germline values: CDR1 LGHNA, CDR2 YNFKEQ. The CDR3 has 16 amino acids. Trimming took 4 bases from V and 5 from J; bases not matched to a gene: 9. The CDR3 loop reads CASSPGGLAGTGELFF. For the CDR3, the DNA is TGTGCCAGCAGCCCAGGAGGGCTAGCGGGTACCGGGGAGCTGTTTTTT.

The chain recombines TRBV5-1 with TRBJ1-2; D might be TRBD1 (6 bases). The CDR3 sequence is 13 residues long. V dropped 4 bases and J dropped 8 bases, with 15 bases sitting between them. The germline gives CDR1 SGHRS, CDR2 YFSETQ. CDR3 nucleotides: TGCGCCAGCAGCCCTCAAACAGGGATGGGCTACACCTTC. Translated, it gives CASSPQTGMGYTF. The variable domain in full, with the rest retrieved from reference TRBV5-1 and TRBJ1-2, is KAGVTQTPRYLIKTRGQQVTLSCSPISGHRSVSWYQQTPGQGLQFLFEYFSETQRNKGNFPGRFSGRQFSNSRSEMNVSTLELGDSALYLCASSPQTGMGYTFGSGTRLTVV.

This sequence joins TRBV27 and TRBJ2-6, with a weak D call TRBD1 (5 bases). The V end lost 0 bases, the J end lost 10 bases, and 19 bases lay between the germline ends. The CDR3 totals 17 residues. Germline loops: CDR1 MNHEY, CDR2 SMNVEV (reference sequence). As DNA, the CDR3 is TGTGCCAGCAGTTTATCGCAGGGTCCCGTAGCTCCAAACGTCCTGACTTTC. Translation gives CASSLSQGPVAPNVLTF.

The sample holds a few counts of this clone. The chain employs TRBV2 and TRBJ1-5, with 8 bases matching TRBD1. Germline V gene data show CDR1 as SNHLY and CDR2 as FYNNEI. With V trimmed by 4 bases and J by 5 bases, 4 bases remained unmatched. This CDR3 contains 14 residues. CDR3 loop: CASSGTGQDQPQHF. The CDR3 DNA sequence: TGTGCCAGCAGTGGGACAGGGCAGGATCAGCCCCAGCATTTT.

The chain carries TRBV4-3 and TRBJ1-3; no clear D. Trimming cost V 1 base and J 1 base, with 8 bases left between them. The germline V gene encodes CDR1 LGHNA and CDR2 YSLEER. The CDR3 is 15 residues long. The CDR3 coding sequence is TGCGCCAGCAGCCAAGGGAGGGTATCTGGAAACACCATATATTTT. Its protein product is CASSQGRVSGNTIYF.

This clone appeared a few times. The chain combines TRBV5-1 with TRBJ1-2; the D gene is possibly TRBD1 (6 bases). The V end lost 4 bases, the J end lost 7 bases, and 23 bases lay between the germline ends. The CDR3 is 16 amino acids. Germline CDR1 and CDR2: SGHRS and YFSETQ. CDR3 DNA: TGCGCCAGCAGCCTAACCGGGACACAGGCCTTAAGTGGCTACACCTTC. It yields the protein CASSLTGTQALSGYTF.

The rearrangement uses TRBV28 and TRBJ1-2, with 7 bases aligning to TRBD1. Germline V gene data show CDR1 as MDHEN and CDR2 as SYDVKM. V was clipped by 5 bases and J by 0 bases; unmatched bases: 3. The CDR3 is 14 residues long. The chain's CDR3 is CASSRQGTNYGYTF. CDR3 nucleotide sequence: TGTGCCAGCAGTAGACAGGGAACTAACTATGGCTACACCTTC.

The chain joins TRBV4-1 to TRBJ2-1; a weak D match, TRBD1 (5 bases). Trimming cost V 4 bases and J 0 bases, with 13 bases left between them. The CDR3 totals 16 residues. Germline CDR1 and CDR2: MGHRA and YSYEKL. The CDR3 protein is CASSLTASFSYNEQFF. For the CDR3, the DNA is TGCGCCAGCAGCCTGACAGCTTCGTTCTCCTACAATGAGCAGTTCTTC.

This clone has a single count. The V and J genes are TRBV7-8 and TRBJ2-7, with 16 bases identical to TRBD2. The CDR3 extends over 15 amino acids. The V gene end was trimmed by 5 bases and the J gene end by 7 bases; junction bases not matched to a gene: 5. Germline V lookup: CDR1 SGHVS, CDR2 FQNEAQ. CDR3 nucleotides: TGTGCCAGCAGCATGGGACTAGCGGGGGGGGTTGAGCAGTACTTC. Its protein is CASSMGLAGGVEQYF.

This clone was observed a few times. V and J are TRBV5-1 and TRBJ1-4; tentative D call: TRBD1 (6 bases). V was trimmed by 5 bases and J by 5 bases, leaving 16 bases between them. The CDR3 totals 15 residues. Germline loops: CDR1 SGHRS, CDR2 YFSETQ. CDR3 loop: CASSYTGQINEKLFF. The CDR3 coding sequence is TGCGCCAGCAGTTATACCGGACAGATAAATGAAAAACTGTTTTTT. Using reference TRBV5-1 and TRBJ1-4 for the parts outside the CDR3, the full variable domain is KAGVTQTPRYLIKTRGQQVTLSCSPISGHRSVSWYQQTPGQGLQFLFEYFSETQRNKGNFPGRFSGRQFSNSRSEMNVSTLELGDSALYLCASSYTGQINEKLFFGSGTQLSVL.

The genes are TRBV6-5 and TRBJ2-5; TRBD2 matches at 7 bases. V trimming: 5 bases; J trimming: 1 base; junction bases outside the gene matches: 4. Germline CDR1 and CDR2: MNHEY and SVGAGI. This CDR3 is 14 amino acids long. The CDR3 region is CASSPRGFQETQYF. The CDR3 DNA sequence: TGTGCCAGCAGTCCGCGGGGGTTCCAAGAGACCCAGTACTTC.

This chain uses TRBV30 with TRBJ1-2; 8 positions match TRBD1. CDR3 length: 14 residues. The junction had 7 bases not matched to a gene; V was cut back by 2 bases and J by 5 bases. Germline values: CDR1 GTSNPN, CDR2 SVGIG (reference sequence). The CDR3 loop is CAWSSTGAGYGYTF. CDR3 DNA sequence: TGTGCCTGGAGTTCGACAGGGGCGGGTTATGGCTACACCTTC.

The genes are TRBV3-1 (or the pseudogene TRBV3-2) and TRBJ2-7; weak D call: TRBD1 (5 bases). Germline assignment: CDR1 LGHDT and CDR2 YNNKEL (reference sequence). The germline V and J ends were trimmed by 2 bases and 3 bases, with 8 bases remaining between them. The CDR3 is made up of 13 amino acids. Written as DNA, the CDR3 is TGTGCCAGCAGCCAAACAGGAATCTACGAGCAGTACTTC. This sequence encodes CASSQTGIYEQYF.

The CDR3 loop is CASASGTPETQYF. In nucleotides, the CDR3 is TGTGCCAGCGCTAGCGGGACTCCAGAGACCCAGTACTTC. The chain employs TRBV27 and TRBJ2-5, with 9 bases matching TRBD2. Losses at the gene ends were 8 bases for V and 4 bases for J; bases not matched to a gene: 5. Germline-derived CDR1 and CDR2 are MNHEY and SMNVEV (reference sequence). The CDR3 spans 13 residues.